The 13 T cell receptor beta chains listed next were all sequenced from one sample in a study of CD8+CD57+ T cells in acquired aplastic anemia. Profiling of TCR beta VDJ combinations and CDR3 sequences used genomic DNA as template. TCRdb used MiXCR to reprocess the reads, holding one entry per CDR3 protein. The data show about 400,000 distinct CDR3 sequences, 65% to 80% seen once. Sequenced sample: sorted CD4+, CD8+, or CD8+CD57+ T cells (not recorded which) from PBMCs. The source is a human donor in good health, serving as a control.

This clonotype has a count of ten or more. DNA for the CDR3: TGTGCCAGCAGTATGACAGTGTACACCGGGGAGCTGTTTTTT. Translated: CASSMTVYTGELFF. V usage is TRBV27 and J usage is TRBJ2-2; D perhaps matches TRBD1 (5 bases). V dropped 5 bases and J dropped 3 bases, with 10 bases sitting between them. Germline CDR1 is MNHEY and CDR2 is SMNVEV (reference sequence). The CDR3 has 14 amino acids.

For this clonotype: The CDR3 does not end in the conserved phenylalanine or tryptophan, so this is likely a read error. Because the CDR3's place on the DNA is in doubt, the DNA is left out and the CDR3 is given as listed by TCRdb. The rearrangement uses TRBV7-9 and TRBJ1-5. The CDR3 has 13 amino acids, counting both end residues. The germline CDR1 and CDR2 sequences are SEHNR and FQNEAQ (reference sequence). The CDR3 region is CASSFILRQGRDE.

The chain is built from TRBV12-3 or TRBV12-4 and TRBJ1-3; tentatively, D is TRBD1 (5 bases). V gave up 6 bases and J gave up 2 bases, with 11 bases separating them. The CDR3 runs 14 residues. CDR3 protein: CASSFGAAGNTIYF. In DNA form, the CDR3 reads TGTGCCAGCAGCTTCGGGGCCGCTGGAAACACCATATATTTT.

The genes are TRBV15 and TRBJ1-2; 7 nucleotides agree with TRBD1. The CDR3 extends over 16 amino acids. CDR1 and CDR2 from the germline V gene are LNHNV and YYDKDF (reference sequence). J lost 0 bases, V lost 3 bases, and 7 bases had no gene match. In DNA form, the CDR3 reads TGTGCCACCAGCAGCCCAGCGGACAGGTCTAACTATGGCTACACCTTC. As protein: CATSSPADRSNYGYTF.

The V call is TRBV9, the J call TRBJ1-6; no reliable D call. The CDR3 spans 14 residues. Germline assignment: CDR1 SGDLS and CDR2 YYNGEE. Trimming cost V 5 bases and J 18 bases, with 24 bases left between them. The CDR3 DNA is TGTGCCAGCAGGCCACTGGCGTATAATCGAGAACGCCACTTT. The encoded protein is CASRPLAYNRERHF.

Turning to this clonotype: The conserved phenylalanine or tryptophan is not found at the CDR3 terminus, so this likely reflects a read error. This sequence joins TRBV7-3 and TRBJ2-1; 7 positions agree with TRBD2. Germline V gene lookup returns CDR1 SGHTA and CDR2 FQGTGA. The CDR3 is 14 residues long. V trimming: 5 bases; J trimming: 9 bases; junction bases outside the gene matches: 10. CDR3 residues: CASSPRQGEGEQFL. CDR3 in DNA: TGTGCCAGCAGCCCCCGCCAAGGGGAGGGTGAGCAGTTCCTC.

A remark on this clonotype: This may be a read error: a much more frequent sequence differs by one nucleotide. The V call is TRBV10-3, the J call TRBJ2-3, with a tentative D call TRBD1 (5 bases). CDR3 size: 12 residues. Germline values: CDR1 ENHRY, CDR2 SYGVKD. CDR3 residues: CASSYAQGTQYF. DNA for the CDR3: TGTGCCAGCAGTTACGCCCAGGGTACGCAGTATTTT.

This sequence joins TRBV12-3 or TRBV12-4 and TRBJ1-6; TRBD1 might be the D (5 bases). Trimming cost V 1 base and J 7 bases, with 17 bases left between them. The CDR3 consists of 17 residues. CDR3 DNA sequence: TGTGCCAGCAGTTTAGGTAGGGGCATCGGTGTGAATTCACCCCTCCACTTT. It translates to CASSLGRGIGVNSPLHF.

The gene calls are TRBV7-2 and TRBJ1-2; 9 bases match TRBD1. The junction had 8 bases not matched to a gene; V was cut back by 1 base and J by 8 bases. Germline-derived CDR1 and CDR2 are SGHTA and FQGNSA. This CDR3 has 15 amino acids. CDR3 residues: CASSLVGQGFDGYTF. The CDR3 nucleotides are TGTGCCAGCAGCTTAGTTGGACAGGGGTTCGACGGCTACACCTTC.

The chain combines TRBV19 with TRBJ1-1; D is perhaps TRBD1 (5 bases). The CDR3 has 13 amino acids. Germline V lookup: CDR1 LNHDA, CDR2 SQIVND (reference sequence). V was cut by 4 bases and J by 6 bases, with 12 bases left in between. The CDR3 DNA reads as TGTGCCAGTAGTAAAGGGGTCAGCTCTGAAGCTTTCTTT. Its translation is CASSKGVSSEAFF.

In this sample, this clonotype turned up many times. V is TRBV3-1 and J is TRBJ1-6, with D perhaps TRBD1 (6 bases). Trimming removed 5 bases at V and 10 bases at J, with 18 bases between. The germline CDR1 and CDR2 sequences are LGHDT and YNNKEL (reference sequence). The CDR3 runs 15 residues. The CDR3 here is CASSSRTAATSPLHF. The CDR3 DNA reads TGTGCCAGCAGCTCTCGGACAGCCGCCACGTCACCCCTCCACTTT.

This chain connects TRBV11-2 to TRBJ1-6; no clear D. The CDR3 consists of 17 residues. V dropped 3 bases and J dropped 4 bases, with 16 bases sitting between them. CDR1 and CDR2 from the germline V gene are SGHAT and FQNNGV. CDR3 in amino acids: CASSLEARPSYNSPLHF. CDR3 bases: TGTGCCAGCAGCTTGGAGGCCAGGCCATCGTATAATTCACCCCTCCACTTT.

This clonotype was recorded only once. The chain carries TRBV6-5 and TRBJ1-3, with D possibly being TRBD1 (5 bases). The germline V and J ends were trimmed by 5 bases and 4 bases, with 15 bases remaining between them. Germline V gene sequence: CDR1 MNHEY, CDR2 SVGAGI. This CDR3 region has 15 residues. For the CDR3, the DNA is TGTGCCAGCAGTGACTACCGGGACCTCGGAAACACCATATATTTT. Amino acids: CASSDYRDLGNTIYF.